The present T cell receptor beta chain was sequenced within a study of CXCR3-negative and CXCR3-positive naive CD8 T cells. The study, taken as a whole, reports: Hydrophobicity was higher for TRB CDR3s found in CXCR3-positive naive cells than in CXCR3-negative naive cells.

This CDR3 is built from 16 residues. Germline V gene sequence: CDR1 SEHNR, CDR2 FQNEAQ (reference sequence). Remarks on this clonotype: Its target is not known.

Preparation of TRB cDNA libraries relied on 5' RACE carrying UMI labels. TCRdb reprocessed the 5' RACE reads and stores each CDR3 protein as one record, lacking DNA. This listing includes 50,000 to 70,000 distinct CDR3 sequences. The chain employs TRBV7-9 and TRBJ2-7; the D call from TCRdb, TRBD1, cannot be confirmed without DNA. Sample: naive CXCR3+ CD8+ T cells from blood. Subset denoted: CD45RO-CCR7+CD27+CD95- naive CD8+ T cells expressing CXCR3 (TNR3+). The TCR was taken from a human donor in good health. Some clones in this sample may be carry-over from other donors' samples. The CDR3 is CASSSPQGTQLYEQYF.